Each of the 27 T cell receptor beta chains below was sequenced from the same sample in a study of T cell responses to AZD1222 COVID-19 vaccine. Sequenced by immunoSEQ multiplex PCR; TCRdb stores in-frame clones only, minus some. Of around 200,000 clones in the sample, 85% to 90% are singletons; the top ten hold 25% to 30%. This specimen was peripheral blood, taken 28 days after the second AZD1222 dose. These receptors were obtained from an adult who received the AZD1222 COVID-19 vaccine.

V and J are TRBV19 and TRBJ2-1, with 8 bases identical to TRBD2. V lost 4 bases, J lost 10 bases, and 6 bases stayed unmatched. CDR3 size: 13 residues. CDR1 and CDR2 from the germline V gene are LNHDA and SQIVND (reference sequence). The CDR3 bases are TGTGCCAGTAGTAGTGATAGCGGGGTAGAGCAGTTCTTC. Protein sequence: CASSSDSGVEQFF.

A few counts support this clone. J is TRBJ2-7 and V is TRBV4-2, with 8 nucleotides matching TRBD1. Trimming removed 4 bases from V and 6 bases from J; junction bases left unmatched: 11. The CDR3 runs 15 residues. The germline V gene has CDR1 LGHNA and CDR2 YNFKEQ. CDR3 protein: CASSPVQGQGGEQYF. Written as DNA, the CDR3 is TGTGCCAGCAGCCCCGTTCAAGGACAGGGTGGCGAGCAGTACTTC.

The chain's CDR3 is CASSPPERGLYEQYF. CDR3 DNA: TGTGCCAGCAGTCCCCCGGAGCGGGGCCTCTACGAGCAGTACTTC. V usage is TRBV6-2 or TRBV6-3 and J usage is TRBJ2-7; 7 bases agree with TRBD2. Germline-derived CDR1 and CDR2 are MNHEY and SVGEGT. The CDR3 spans 15 residues. V was clipped by 5 bases and J by 3 bases; unmatched bases: 10.

The chain carries TRBV2 and TRBJ1-4; 12 bases agree with TRBD1. With V trimmed by 3 bases and J by 7 bases, 9 bases remained unmatched. CDR3 length equals 17 residues. Germline V lookup: CDR1 SNHLY, CDR2 FYNNEI. The CDR3 reads CASSEAGTGGGGEKLFF. The CDR3 region has the DNA TGTGCCAGCAGTGAGGCCGGGACAGGGGGCGGTGGTGAAAAACTGTTTTTT.

This clone appeared once. This rearrangement joins TRBV4-1 to TRBJ2-2, with TRBD1 matching over 9 bases. V was pared by 6 bases and J by 1 base, with 12 bases of the junction left unmatched. The germline V gene has CDR1 MGHRA and CDR2 YSYEKL. This CDR3 comprises 18 residues. CDR3 sequence: CASRNPNRGRGNTGELFF. CDR3 nucleotides: TGCGCCAGCAGGAACCCGAACAGGGGGCGGGGGAACACCGGGGAGCTGTTTTTT.

This clone was detected only once. V is TRBV28 and J is TRBJ2-7, with unresolved D. V was clipped by 5 bases and J by 3 bases, with 8 bases between them. The CDR3 contains 12 residues. Germline V gene sequence: CDR1 MDHEN, CDR2 SYDVKM. The DNA for the CDR3 is TGTGCCAGCAGTCCCCGCGACTACGAGCAGTACTTC. Its translation: CASSPRDYEQYF.

This sequence joins TRBV30 and TRBJ1-4; TRBD1 aligns across 10 bases. Germline V lookup: CDR1 GTSNPN, CDR2 SVGIG (reference sequence). The junction had 5 bases not matched to a gene; V was cut back by 5 bases and J by 8 bases. CDR3 length: 13 residues. For the CDR3, the DNA is TGTGCCTGGGCCGGGACAGGGGAAGAAAAACTGTTTTTT. Encoded protein: CAWAGTGEEKLFF.

The chain combines TRBV20-1 with TRBJ1-2; no definite D call. The germline V and J ends were trimmed by 3 bases and 7 bases, with 12 bases remaining between them. This CDR3 comprises 12 residues. Germline CDR1 and CDR2: DFQATT and SNEGSKA (reference sequence). The CDR3 sequence is CSASAAGLGYTF. The CDR3 nucleotides read TGCAGTGCTAGTGCGGCAGGTCTTGGCTACACCTTC.

The count of this clone is one. The sample contains more than one DNA sequence encoding this CDR3. This chain links TRBV5-5 with TRBJ2-3; D remains ambiguous. The CDR3 has 14 residues. Germline V CDR1 and CDR2: SGHKS, YYEKEE (reference sequence). The V end lost 0 bases, the J end lost 2 bases, and 7 bases lay between the germline ends. The CDR3 here is CASSLVAATDTQYF. The CDR3 DNA follows: TGTGCCAGCAGCTTGGTGGCCGCCACAGATACGCAGTATTTT.

The chain employs TRBV4-3 and TRBJ2-7; D call uncertain. The CDR3 loop spans 14 amino acids. V shed 2 bases and J shed 2 bases, with 10 bases lying between them. Per the germline V gene, CDR1 is LGHNA and CDR2 is YSLEER. CDR3: CASSQLTGPYEQYF. DNA of the CDR3: TGCGCCAGCAGCCAACTAACCGGGCCCTACGAGCAGTACTTC.

The chain joins TRBV7-2 to TRBJ2-5; a possible D gene is TRBD1 (6 bases). Trimming cost V 0 bases and J 3 bases, with 8 bases left between them. The CDR3 totals 14 residues. From germline, CDR1 is SGHTA and CDR2 FQGNSA. The CDR3 region is CASSLAGHKETQYF. The CDR3 coding sequence is TGTGCCAGCAGCTTAGCGGGACACAAAGAGACCCAGTACTTC.

This clone was detected once. This sequence joins TRBV19 and TRBJ2-3; no firm D call. Trimming left V 1 base short and J 5 bases short, with 7 bases between. The germline CDR1 and CDR2 sequences are LNHDA and SQIVND (reference sequence). This CDR3 contains 13 residues. CDR3 nucleotides: TGTGCCAGTAGTATAGGGTTCAAAGATACGCAGTATTTT. Translating gives CASSIGFKDTQYF.

J is TRBJ1-2 and V is TRBV29-1; 7 nucleotides agree with TRBD1. The CDR3 is 14 amino acids. Germline CDR1 SQVTM, CDR2 ANQGSEA. V trimming: 7 bases; J trimming: 5 bases; junction bases outside the gene matches: 13. DNA of the CDR3: TGCAGCGCCCAACCCGGAGGGACAGAATATGGCTACACCTTC. It codes for CSAQPGGTEYGYTF.

The chain uses TRBV6-5 and TRBJ2-7, with 7 nucleotides matching TRBD1. Germline V gene data show CDR1 as MNHEY and CDR2 as SVGAGI. J gave up 4 bases and V 7 bases, and 4 bases lay outside the gene matches. CDR3 size: 12 residues. CDR3 protein: CASNRGVYEQYF. The CDR3 DNA sequence: TGTGCCAGCAACAGGGGAGTGTACGAGCAGTACTTC.

The chain carries TRBV7-2 and TRBJ1-3; D unclear. V shed 1 base and J shed 2 bases, with 6 bases lying between them. The germline gives CDR1 SGHTA, CDR2 FQGNSA. The CDR3 extends over 14 amino acids. CDR3 region: CASSLGAAGNTIYF. DNA of the CDR3: TGTGCCAGCAGCTTAGGGGCAGCTGGAAACACCATATATTTT.

This clone was detected only once. This chain uses TRBV28 with TRBJ1-1; D not resolved. In germline, CDR1 is MDHEN, CDR2 SYDVKM. V lost 5 bases and J 5 bases, leaving 9 bases between the germline ends. The length of the CDR3 is 12 residues. The CDR3 DNA reads as TGTGCCAGCAGTCGAATTGGAACTGAAGCTTTCTTT. It codes for CASSRIGTEAFF.

This sequence joins TRBV4-3 and TRBJ2-7; D tentatively fits TRBD1 or TRBD2 (5 bases each). The germline gives CDR1 LGHNA, CDR2 YSLEER. The V gene lost 5 bases and the J gene lost 4 bases, with 12 bases spanning the gap. CDR3 length equals 13 residues. CDR3 loop: CASSESWGYEQYF. The CDR3 DNA reads TGCGCCAGCAGCGAGTCATGGGGGTACGAGCAGTACTTC.

The genes are TRBV7-9 and TRBJ2-2, with 7 bases identical to TRBD2. Germline V gene sequence: CDR1 SEHNR, CDR2 FQNEAQ (reference sequence). Trimming cost V 5 bases and J 3 bases; bases outside gene matches: 9. There are 16 residues in the CDR3. The CDR3 sequence is CASSTGLDRDTGELFF. The CDR3 bases are TGTGCCAGCAGCACCGGACTAGATCGGGACACCGGGGAGCTGTTTTTT.

The CDR3 bases are TGTGCCAGCGAACCCGGGGGCGCTAGTGGCTACACCTTC. Translating gives CASEPGGASGYTF. This sequence joins TRBV28 and TRBJ1-2, with a tentative D call TRBD1 (6 bases). The CDR3 totals 13 residues. Germline loops: CDR1 MDHEN, CDR2 SYDVKM. Between the trimmed V and J ends, which lost 8 bases and 7 bases, there was a span of 17 bases.

The chain joins TRBV5-4 to TRBJ2-7, with D possibly TRBD1 on 6 matching bases. Trimming left V 3 bases short and J 4 bases short, with 14 bases between. The length of the CDR3 is 14 residues. Per the germline V gene, CDR1 is SGHNT and CDR2 is YYREEE (reference sequence). The CDR3 DNA sequence: TGTGCCAGCAGCTCGGGACATGGTGGGTACGAGCAGTACTTC. It translates to CASSSGHGGYEQYF.

V usage is TRBV4-1 and J usage is TRBJ1-6; possible D gene TRBD1, 5 bases. Per germline, CDR1 MGHRA and CDR2 YSYEKL. This CDR3 spans 16 amino acids. Trimming shortened V by 4 bases and J by 10 bases, and 20 bases separated the two germline ends. CDR3 in DNA: TGCGCCAGCAGCCCTCGGGGCGGCAGGGAGGGCTCACCCCTCCACTTT. Translation gives CASSPRGGREGSPLHF.

The chain recombines TRBV5-4 with TRBJ2-7; 7 nucleotides line up with TRBD1. Germline values: CDR1 SGHNT, CDR2 YYREEE (reference sequence). The CDR3 is 15 amino acids. After removal of 0 bases from V and 4 bases from J, the junction contained 7 bases not matched to a gene. The CDR3 nucleotides read TGTGCCAGCAGCTTGGAAGGACAGGAACATTACGAGCAGTACTTC. It codes for CASSLEGQEHYEQYF.

The CDR3 region has the DNA TGTGCCAGCAGTTGGGGGGGGTCCTATGGCTACACCTTC. Protein product: CASSWGGSYGYTF. The V call is TRBV27, the J call TRBJ1-2; tentatively, D is TRBD1 (5 bases). Germline CDR1 is MNHEY and CDR2 is SMNVEV (reference sequence). V lost 4 bases to trimming and J lost 4 bases, with 10 bases between them. CDR3 length: 13 amino acids.

The genes are TRBV9 and TRBJ2-3; D is unclear. V was pared by 4 bases and J by 7 bases, with 19 bases between. Germline V gives CDR1 SGDLS, CDR2 YYNGEE. The CDR3 covers 15 residues. The CDR3, as DNA: TGTGCCAGCAGCCAGATGAGCTTCACTGAGCATACGCAGTATTTT. This translates into CASSQMSFTEHTQYF.

The chain carries TRBV6-5 and TRBJ1-5, with D unclear. V lost 2 bases and J 7 bases, leaving 12 bases between the germline ends. CDR1 is MNHEY and CDR2 is SVGAGI in the germline V gene. The CDR3 sequence is 14 residues long. CDR3 in DNA: TGTGCCAGCAGTTACGCCCAGCGCCAACAGCCCCAGCATTTT. This gives the protein CASSYAQRQQPQHF.

Only one count was recorded for this clone. The rearrangement joins TRBV9 to TRBJ2-1; 11 bases agree with TRBD2. J was trimmed by 10 bases and V by 0 bases; bases with no gene match: 9. CDR1 is SGDLS and CDR2 is YYNGEE in the germline V gene. The CDR3 is 16 amino acids. For the CDR3, the DNA is TGTGCCAGCAGCGTAGCTCCCGGACTAGCGGGCGGCGAGCAGTTCTTC. It yields the protein CASSVAPGLAGGEQFF.

V usage is TRBV4-2 and J usage is TRBJ2-7; 7 positions match TRBD1. V shed 1 base and J 3 bases; nucleotides not matched to a gene: 3. Germline V lookup: CDR1 LGHNA, CDR2 YNFKEQ. This CDR3 is 14 amino acids long. In nucleotides, the CDR3 is TGTGCCAGCAGCCAAGTCAGGGACAGCTACGAGCAGTACTTC. It codes for CASSQVRDSYEQYF.